Presented here are 30 T cell receptor beta chains from one specimen sequenced in a study of shared clonotypes between healthy human individuals. Data came from immunoSEQ multiplex PCR; TCRdb stores just in-frame clones and leaves some out. The repertoire holds 300,000 to 400,000 clones, around 74% seen once, with over 9% in the top ten. The specimen was memory CD4+ T cells sorted from blood. The subset here: CD45RA-negative fraction. Receptors originate from a man between 25 and 39 years old in good health.

The V gene is TRBV5-1, the J gene TRBJ2-5; 9 positions agree with TRBD1. Looked up from germline, CDR1 is SGHRS and CDR2 is YFSETQ. The CDR3 has 14 amino acids. V dropped 4 bases and J dropped 5; count of bases not matched to a gene: 6. The CDR3 spells CASSPGQGRETQYF. Here the CDR3 DNA reads TGCGCCAGCAGCCCGGGACAGGGTAGGGAGACCCAGTACTTC.

The chain is built from TRBV25-1 and TRBJ2-4; maybe TRBD1 (5 bases). In germline, CDR1 is MGHDK, CDR2 SYGVNS. Trimming left V 1 base short and J 7 bases short, with 23 bases between. The CDR3 sequence is 18 residues long. CDR3 amino acids: CASSECVGQRGQWNIQYF. The CDR3, as DNA: TGTGCCAGCAGTGAATGCGTGGGGCAGCGAGGACAATGGAACATTCAGTACTTC.

This chain links TRBV25-1 with TRBJ2-7; 11 nucleotides agree with TRBD2. From germline, CDR1 is MGHDK and CDR2 SYGVNS. The CDR3 runs 15 residues. Trimming at V came to 2 bases and at J to 7 bases, leaving 7 bases not matched to a gene. CDR3 in amino acids: CASSEGVASGREQYF. DNA for the CDR3: TGTGCCAGCAGTGAAGGTGTGGCTAGCGGGAGGGAGCAGTACTTC.

The chain has TRBV5-1 and TRBJ2-3; 10 nucleotides align to TRBD2. Germline V gene lookup returns CDR1 SGHRS and CDR2 YFSETQ. Trimming at V came to 0 bases and at J to 5 bases, leaving 6 bases not matched to a gene. There are 16 residues in the CDR3. CDR3 amino acids: CASSLALAGAGDTQYF. CDR3 sequence (DNA): TGCGCCAGCAGCTTGGCTCTAGCGGGAGCAGGAGATACGCAGTATTTT.

V is TRBV7-2 and J is TRBJ2-5; TRBD2 matches 8 bases. The CDR3 runs 16 residues. Germline loops: CDR1 SGHTA, CDR2 FQGNSA. Trimming cost V 3 bases and J 5 bases; bases outside gene matches: 11. CDR3 nucleotide sequence: TGTGCCAGCAGCTTGCAGAGCGGGAGAGGACTGGAGACCCAGTACTTC. The encoded protein is CASSLQSGRGLETQYF.

The CDR3 region is CASSFRLAVDNEQFF. As DNA, the CDR3 is TGTGCCAGCAGCTTTCGACTAGCGGTAGACAATGAGCAGTTCTTC. This sequence joins TRBV7-9 and TRBJ2-1, with 9 bases aligning to TRBD2. This CDR3 comprises 15 residues. V shed 3 bases and J 5 bases; nucleotides not matched to a gene: 5. Germline V gives CDR1 SEHNR, CDR2 FQNEAQ (reference sequence).

A few counts support this clone. J is TRBJ2-1 and V is TRBV25-1; the match to TRBD2 covers 7 bases. Germline V lookup: CDR1 MGHDK, CDR2 SYGVNS. Germline trimming cut 3 bases from V and 2 bases from J; bases unmatched to any gene: 7. CDR3 length: 16 residues. CDR3 DNA: TGTGCCAGCAGTGATTCCGGGCGGGAGCCCTACAATGAGCAGTTCTTC. Its protein is CASSDSGREPYNEQFF.

The chain combines TRBV11-2 with TRBJ2-7; perhaps TRBD2 as D (7 bases). This CDR3 has 15 residues. V was pared by 1 base and J by 6 bases, with 16 bases between. Germline loops: CDR1 SGHAT, CDR2 FQNNGV. CDR3 nucleotides: TGTGCCAGCAGCTTAGGGGGGGGCAGGACCGGCGAGCAGTACTTC. It yields the protein CASSLGGGRTGEQYF.

The genes are TRBV6-5 and TRBJ1-1; D is ambiguous. Trimming pared 0 bases from V and 1 base from J, leaving 9 bases between. The V gene's germline CDR1 is MNHEY and CDR2 SVGAGI. The length of the CDR3 is 15 residues. CDR3 DNA: TGTGCCAGCAGTTACTCGATCCTGACGAACACTGAAGCTTTCTTT. It encodes CASSYSILTNTEAFF.

This clone has only a few counts. V is TRBV2 and J is TRBJ2-3, with D maybe TRBD2 (5 bases). Germline assignment: CDR1 SNHLY and CDR2 FYNNEI. V lost 4 bases and J 7 bases, leaving 9 bases between the germline ends. The CDR3 extends over 12 amino acids. CDR3: CASSVIGNTQYF. CDR3 bases: TGTGCCAGCAGTGTTATCGGGAATACGCAGTATTTT.

Remarks on this clone: Within the sample, other DNA sequences also encode this same CDR3. The V call is TRBV5-1, the J call TRBJ2-7, with D unclear. This CDR3 is built from 13 residues. V lost 0 bases and J lost 1, with 5 bases in between. From germline, CDR1 is SGHRS and CDR2 YFSETQ. CDR3 DNA sequence: TGCGCCAGCAGCTTGGAAGGTTCCTACGAGCAGTACTTC. Translation: CASSLEGSYEQYF.

This clone was counted a single time. Other DNA variants within this sample encode the same CDR3. The chain links TRBV12-5 to TRBJ2-1; tentative D call: TRBD2 (6 bases). The CDR3 spans 13 residues. V lost 3 bases, J lost 7 bases, and 10 bases lay in between. Germline V gives CDR1 LGHNT, CDR2 FRNRAP. The CDR3 here is CASGLAGVNEQFF. The CDR3 DNA reads TGTGCTAGTGGTTTAGCGGGCGTTAATGAGCAGTTCTTC. Combining the CDR3 with reference TRBV12-5 and TRBJ2-1 gives the whole variable domain DARVTQTPRHKVTEMGQEVTMRCQPILGHNTVFWYRQTMMQGLELLAYFRNRAPLDDSGMPKDRFSAEMPDATLATLKIQPSEPRDSAVYFCASGLAGVNEQFFGPGTRLTVL.

This clone was seen a few times. This sequence joins TRBV2 and TRBJ2-6; TRBD1 aligns across 7 bases. The CDR3 extends over 18 amino acids. V was clipped by 2 bases and J by 1 base; unmatched bases: 8. Per the germline V gene, CDR1 is SNHLY and CDR2 is FYNNEI. The CDR3 reads CASSETRGKISGANVLTF. In nucleotides, the CDR3 is TGTGCCAGCAGTGAAACCAGGGGGAAGATTTCTGGGGCCAACGTCCTGACTTTC.

This clone was counted once. V is TRBV5-4 and J is TRBJ2-2; D remains ambiguous. With 5 bases removed from V and 2 bases from J, the gap between germline ends came to 13 bases. This CDR3 region has 15 residues. Germline CDR1 reads SGHNT; CDR2 reads YYREEE (reference sequence). Here the CDR3 reads CASSPAARNTGELFF. CDR3 DNA: TGTGCCAGCAGTCCGGCGGCCAGAAACACCGGGGAGCTGTTTTTT.

There are a few counts of this clone. The same CDR3 is also encoded by other DNA sequences in this sample. The chain carries TRBV18 and TRBJ1-2; maybe TRBD1 (5 bases). The ends were cut back, 3 bases at V and 4 bases at J, with 9 bases in the middle. CDR1 and CDR2 from the germline V gene are KGHSH and LQKENI. The CDR3 sequence is 13 residues long. As DNA, the CDR3 is TGTGCCAGCTCACCTGGGCAGGGCTATGGCTACACCTTC. Protein: CASSPGQGYGYTF.

V and J are TRBV5-8 and TRBJ1-5; D gene ambiguous. Germline lookup yields CDR1 SGHTS and CDR2 YDEGEE. The CDR3 covers 16 residues. Trimming took off 1 base at V and 9 bases at J, with 20 bases between the two ends. The CDR3 region is CASSLSVSRPGGPQHF. CDR3 in DNA: TGTGCCAGCAGCTTGTCTGTTTCCAGGCCGGGCGGGCCCCAGCATTTT.

The gene calls are TRBV5-1 and TRBJ2-1; perhaps TRBD1 as D (6 bases). V was clipped by 4 bases and J by 1 base, with 21 bases between them. CDR3 length equals 18 residues. CDR1 and CDR2 from the germline V gene are SGHRS and YFSETQ. The CDR3 coding sequence is TGCGCCAGCAGCGGGATTAGTGGCAGGGGTTTTTCCTACAATGAGCAGTTCTTC. Its translation: CASSGISGRGFSYNEQFF.

For this clone: It may be a read error: a sequence one base away is much more abundant. Other DNA sequences of this sample code for an identical CDR3. V is TRBV7-2 and J is TRBJ2-3, with TRBD2 matching 8 bases. The junction had 10 bases not matched to a gene; V was cut back by 8 bases and J by 3 bases. The length of the CDR3 is 15 residues. CDR1 is SGHTA, CDR2 FQGNSA, per germline. CDR3 nucleotides: TGTGCCAGCGCGGAGGTAGCGGGACCTACAGATACGCAGTATTTT. It is translated as CASAEVAGPTDTQYF.

The rearrangement joins TRBV4-3 to TRBJ2-1; 7 positions agree with TRBD2. The CDR3 is 17 residues long. The V segment lost 1 base and the J segment 2 bases; nucleotides outside the gene matches: 8. From germline, CDR1 is LGHNA and CDR2 YSLEER. CDR3 loop: CASSQGPAGSAYNEQFF. The CDR3 bases are TGCGCCAGCAGCCAAGGCCCAGCGGGAAGTGCCTACAATGAGCAGTTCTTC.

This clone was recorded a few times. Other DNA sequences from this sample encode an identical CDR3 as well. The chain links TRBV6-5 to TRBJ2-2; D perhaps matches TRBD1 (6 bases). CDR3 length: 11 amino acids. Trimming removed 6 bases at V and 8 bases at J, with 7 bases between. Per germline, CDR1 MNHEY and CDR2 SVGAGI. CDR3 DNA sequence: TGTGCCAGCAGCCAGGGGGGGGAGCTGTTTTTT. Translated, it gives CASSQGGELFF.

This clone was detected once. The chain has TRBV9 and TRBJ1-3; the D is unclear. Per germline, CDR1 SGDLS and CDR2 YYNGEE. With 0 bases removed from V and 0 bases from J, the gap between germline ends came to 7 bases. The CDR3 totals 15 residues. CDR3 amino acids: CASSVDSDSGNTIYF. The CDR3 region has the DNA TGTGCCAGCAGCGTAGACTCCGACTCTGGAAACACCATATATTTT. Full variable domain (missing parts from reference TRBV9 and TRBJ1-3): DSGVTQTPKHLITATGQRVTLRCSPRSGDLSVYWYQQSLDQGLQFLIQYYNGEERAKGNILERFSAQQFPDLHSELNLSSLELGDSALYFCASSVDSDSGNTIYFGEGSWLTVV.

V and J are TRBV6-5 and TRBJ1-3; TRBD1 matches at 8 bases. CDR3 length: 16 amino acids. The ends lost 0 bases at V and 4 bases at J; junction bases unmatched: 5. The germline V gene has CDR1 MNHEY and CDR2 SVGAGI. The DNA of the CDR3 is TGTGCCAGCAGTTACTCCCAGGGGGCAGGGGGAAACACCATATATTTT. This encodes CASSYSQGAGGNTIYF.

This rearrangement joins TRBV2 to TRBJ1-3; TRBD1 matches at 8 bases. In germline, CDR1 is SNHLY, CDR2 FYNNEI. The V segment lost 7 bases and the J segment 2 bases; nucleotides outside the gene matches: 7. The CDR3 runs to 15 residues. The CDR3 is CASIPPTGAGNTIYF. DNA of the CDR3: TGTGCCAGCATCCCGCCGACAGGGGCTGGAAACACCATATATTTT.

The chain carries TRBV2 and TRBJ1-5, with unresolved D. The germline V gene has CDR1 SNHLY and CDR2 FYNNEI. The CDR3 runs 15 residues. Trimming stripped 4 bases from V and 2 bases from J, with 12 bases between. This CDR3 reads CASSGGRAGNQPQHF. The CDR3 DNA is TGTGCCAGCAGTGGTGGGAGGGCCGGCAATCAGCCCCAGCATTTT. The full variable domain, in which reference TRBV2 and TRBJ1-5 provide the parts outside the CDR3, is EPEVTQTPSHQVTQMGQEVILRCVPISNHLYFYWYRQILGQKVEFLVSFYNNEISEKSEIFDDQFSVERPDGSNFTLKIRSTKLEDSAMYFCASSGGRAGNQPQHFGDGTRLSIL.

This chain connects TRBV20-1 to TRBJ1-1, with D hard to call. The CDR3 runs to 11 residues. The V gene's germline CDR1 is DFQATT and CDR2 SNEGSKA (reference sequence). V lost 5 bases and J 6 bases, leaving 10 bases between the germline ends. In DNA form, the CDR3 reads TGCAGTGCTTTCAGTTTTTCTGAAGCTTTCTTT. Its protein product is CSAFSFSEAFF.

This clone was picked up a small number of times. This sequence joins TRBV5-4 and TRBJ1-4, with 7 bases fitting TRBD1. The CDR3 totals 15 residues. Trimming took 2 bases from V and 6 from J; bases not matched to a gene: 7. Germline V gene sequence: CDR1 SGHNT, CDR2 YYREEE (reference sequence). The CDR3 sequence: CASSFRGRGDEKLFF. The CDR3 DNA reads TGTGCCAGCAGCTTTAGAGGCAGGGGGGATGAAAAACTGTTTTTT.

The chain is built from TRBV2 and TRBJ2-5; D uncertain. Looked up from germline, CDR1 is SNHLY and CDR2 is FYNNEI. Trimming took off 6 bases at V and 3 bases at J, with 29 bases between the two ends. This CDR3 spans 19 amino acids. CDR3 loop: CASRPLRLSTRASKETQYF. The CDR3 DNA is TGTGCCAGCAGACCATTACGTCTGAGTACCCGGGCGTCAAAAGAGACCCAGTACTTC.

This clone was seen only a few times. The chain links TRBV19 to TRBJ2-7; a weak D match, TRBD1 (6 bases). The V gene's germline CDR1 is LNHDA and CDR2 SQIVND (reference sequence). Trimming removed 6 bases at V and 5 bases at J, with 11 bases between. The CDR3 is made up of 12 amino acids. CDR3 nucleotide sequence: TGTGCCAGTAGGGGCAGGGGAGACGAGCAGTACTTC. Translated: CASRGRGDEQYF.

CDR3 loop: CASSVAMLTDTQYF. The CDR3 DNA sequence: TGTGCCAGCAGCGTAGCAATGCTTACAGATACGCAGTATTTT. V gene TRBV9 combines with J gene TRBJ2-3; D uncertain. From germline, CDR1 is SGDLS and CDR2 YYNGEE. Trimming stripped 0 bases from V and 3 bases from J, with 8 bases between. The CDR3 spans 14 residues.

The gene calls are TRBV2 and TRBJ1-2, with D maybe TRBD1 (5 bases). With 8 bases removed from V and 4 bases from J, the gap between germline ends came to 14 bases. The germline V gene has CDR1 SNHLY and CDR2 FYNNEI. The CDR3 extends over 13 amino acids. CDR3 sequence reads: CASRLGDSYGYTF. CDR3 nucleotides: TGTGCCAGCCGGTTGGGGGACTCCTATGGCTACACCTTC.